Listed below are T cell receptor beta chains from one sample, sequenced in a study of a mutant IDH1 vaccine in newly diagnosed glioma. Profiling relied on immunoSEQ multiplex PCR, and the TCRdb table lists in-frame clones only, not all of them. Seen here are approximately 39,000 clones, around 81% observed once, and the top ten hold about 12%. The antigens of these receptors remain unknown. Sequencing used PBMCs, obtained from a glioma patient whose treatment included an IDH1 peptide vaccine. These receptors came from a man aged 45 to 65 with glioma. The CDR3 runs from the conserved cysteine through the conserved F or W. The order of the fields is V gene, J gene, D gene, clone size, CDR3 DNA, CDR3 protein. A D gene is named only where the DNA matches it firmly. Size values are once, few and many counts, or a class for expanded clones, and some rows have none.

TRBV20-1	TRBJ1-2	.	few	TGCAGTGCTAGCAGACAGAAAACCTACACCTTC	CSASRQKTYTF
TRBV4-2	TRBJ1-2	TRBD1	.	TGTGCCAGCAGCCGTCTAGAGGGGGCTGCAGGGTATGGCTACACCTTC	CASSRLEGAAGYGYTF
TRBV5-1	TRBJ1-1	TRBD1	once	TGCGCCAGCAGCTCGCAACCGGGACAGTATAACACTGAAGCTTTCTTT	CASSSQPGQYNTEAFF
TRBV29-1	TRBJ1-4	.	.	TGCAGCGTTGGTTCGCCCGCGAGGAATGAAAAACTGTTTTTT	CSVGSPARNEKLFF
TRBV7-9	TRBJ2-3	.	.	TGTGCCAGCAGCTTAGTAACCCCAGATACGCAGTATTTT	CASSLVTPDTQYF
TRBV5-1	TRBJ1-1	.	.	TGCGCCAGCAGCTTTGAGATATCACGGGGTCACACTGAAGCTTTCTTT	CASSFEISRGHTEAFF
TRBV7-2	TRBJ2-2	TRBD2	.	TGTGCCAGCAGCGCGGGGGGGGCAAACACCGGGGAGCTGTTTTTT	CASSAGGANTGELFF
TRBV27	TRBJ1-5	.	.	TGTGCCAGCAGCGGAGGTCCGGGCAATCAGCCCCAGCATTTT	CASSGGPGNQPQHF
TRBV28	TRBJ1-2	.	once	TGTGCCAGCAAACGTTATAGCGGCTACACCTTC	CASKRYSGYTF
TRBV6-1	TRBJ1-5	.	.	TGTGCCAGCTTGGAACCCCTTAAGCCCCAGCATTTT	CASLEPLKPQHF
TRBV7-9	TRBJ2-7	TRBD1	.	TGTGCCAGCAGCAGGGACAGTTTCCGTTACGAGCAGTACTTC	CASSRDSFRYEQYF
TRBV25-1	TRBJ1-3	.	.	TGTGCCAGCAGTTCCCCCGGGACGGCCTTCTCTGGAAACACCATATATTTT	CASSSPGTAFSGNTIYF
TRBV10-3	TRBJ1-2	.	.	TGTGCCATCAGTGAGAGGGACGCCTATGGTGGCTACACCTTC	CAISERDAYGGYTF
TRBV28	TRBJ1-2	.	.	TGTGCCAGCAGTTTACCCCCCGGCCCTGCTAACTATGGCTACACCTTC	CASSLPPGPANYGYTF
TRBV6-1	TRBJ2-7	.	.	TGTGCCAGCAGTATAAACGGGCCCGAGCAGTACTTC	CASSINGPEQYF
TRBV5-1	TRBJ2-6	.	.	TGCGCCAGCAGGTTTCCGGACCCTGGGGCCAACGTCCTGACTTTC	CASRFPDPGANVLTF
TRBV6-6	TRBJ2-7	TRBD2	.	TGTGCCAGCAGCGACCCGGGACTAGCGGGGTCCTACGAGCAGTACTTC	CASSDPGLAGSYEQYF
TRBV27	TRBJ2-1	TRBD2	.	TGTGCCAGCAGACCCCCGGGAGGGGCCTACAATGAGCAGTTCTTC	CASRPPGGAYNEQFF
TRBV25-1	TRBJ1-2	.	once	TGTGCCAGCAGTGAGGCGGGCGAACTCCGGAGCGGCTACACCTTC	CASSEAGELRSGYTF
TRBV11-2	TRBJ2-7	TRBD1	.	TGTGCCAGCAGCTGGTCTGGGGACAGCAGACGCGCCTACGAGCAGTACTTC	CASSWSGDSRRAYEQYF
TRBV19	TRBJ2-7	.	.	TGTGCCAGTAGTACAGGGGGAGGCAAATACGAGCAGTACTTC	CASSTGGGKYEQYF
TRBV6-5	TRBJ1-2	.	.	TGTGCCAGCAGTTACTCGAATGGACGGGTCGGCTACACCTTC	CASSYSNGRVGYTF
TRBV6-1	TRBJ1-1	.	.	TGTGCCAGCACTGAGTTTGGGTGGGGGAACACTGAAGCTTTCTTT	CASTEFGWGNTEAFF
TRBV7-2	TRBJ2-6	.	.	TGTGCCAGCAGCCACCGGGTACAAAGCTCTGGGGCCAACGTCCTGACTTTC	CASSHRVQSSGANVLTF
TRBV19	TRBJ1-5	TRBD1	.	TGTGCCAGTAGTGGGACAGGGCGGCAGCCCCAGCATTTT	CASSGTGRQPQHF
TRBV5-6	TRBJ2-2	.	.	TGTGCCAGCAGCTTGGTCGCCGGGGAGCTGTTTTTT	CASSLVAGELFF
TRBV2	TRBJ2-1	TRBD1	.	TGTGCCAGCAGTGAATGGGACAGGGTACTGGGGAATGAGCAGTTCTTC	CASSEWDRVLGNEQFF
TRBV9	TRBJ2-2	.	.	TGTGCCAGCTGCCGGGACACCGGGGAGCTGTTTTTT	CASCRDTGELFF
TRBV5-6	TRBJ2-7	TRBD2	.	TGTGCCAGCAGCTTGTACTCGCGGGGGGAGACCTACGAGCAGTACTTC	CASSLYSRGETYEQYF
TRBV6-1	TRBJ1-4	.	.	TGTGCCAGCGGGGCGAACCCTAGTGAAAAACTGTTTTTT	CASGANPSEKLFF
TRBV6-1	TRBJ2-7	.	.	TGTGCCAGCAGTAAGGGGGGCTACGAGCAGTACTTC	CASSKGGYEQYF
TRBV28	TRBJ1-5	.	.	TGTGCCAGCAGTCTGCGGGGGGGCGCAGGTTATCAGCCCCAGCATTTT	CASSLRGGAGYQPQHF
TRBV2	TRBJ2-3	.	.	TGTGCCAGTACCGGGGACACAGATACGCAGTATTTT	CASTGDTDTQYF
TRBV5-1	TRBJ2-7	.	.	TGCGCCAGCAGCTTGGGCGGCGAGCAGTACTTC	CASSLGGEQYF
TRBV6-5	TRBJ1-1	.	.	TGTGCCAGCAGGCGGACGGAAAACACTGAAGCTTTCTTT	CASRRTENTEAFF
TRBV7-9	TRBJ1-2	.	.	TGTGCCAGCAGCTCGGGTCAGGGAAATGGCTACACCTTC	CASSSGQGNGYTF
TRBV11-2	TRBJ1-1	.	.	TGTGCCAGCAGCTTAGGGGAAACAGGGTGGTCTGAAGCTTTCTTT	CASSLGETGWSEAFF
TRBV6-4	TRBJ2-3	TRBD2	.	TGTGCCAGCAGTGACACCCCGGGACTAGACACAGATACGCAGTATTTT	CASSDTPGLDTDTQYF
TRBV15	TRBJ1-5	.	.	TGTGCCACCAGCAGTCAAGGGTTTAGCAATCAGCCCCAGCATTTT	CATSSQGFSNQPQHF
TRBV25-1	TRBJ1-4	.	.	TGTGCCAGCAGTGAATATCCAACAGGGTTAGGAGAAAAACTGTTTTTT	CASSEYPTGLGEKLFF
TRBV19	TRBJ1-3	.	.	TGTGCCAGTAGTATAGACCTCTCCCCAGGAAACACCATATATTTT	CASSIDLSPGNTIYF
TRBV29-1	TRBJ2-6	.	few	TGCAGCGTTGAGGCGGGTTTCTCTGGGGCCAACGTCCTGACTTTC	CSVEAGFSGANVLTF
TRBV2	TRBJ2-3	.	.	TGTGCCAGCAGTGAAGAGGGTACAGATACGCAGTATTTT	CASSEEGTDTQYF
TRBV6-1	TRBJ2-1	TRBD1	.	TGTGCCAGCAGTGAGCCGGGACAGCCGAATGAGCAGTTCTTC	CASSEPGQPNEQFF
TRBV9	TRBJ2-7	.	.	TGTGCCAGCAGCCTGGGGAGGGAGCAGTACTTC	CASSLGREQYF
TRBV2	TRBJ2-7	.	.	TGTGCCAGCTCGCTAGAGCAATCCTACGAGCAGTACTTC	CASSLEQSYEQYF
TRBV4-1	TRBJ2-5	TRBD1	.	TGCGCCAGCAGCCAGGGACCGGGACAGGGCGGGGAGACCCAGTACTTC	CASSQGPGQGGETQYF
TRBV14	TRBJ2-3	.	.	TGTGCCAGCAGCCAAGACGTCGGGATTTTGGATACGCAGTATTTT	CASSQDVGILDTQYF
TRBV2	TRBJ2-5	.	.	TGTGCCAGCAGTGAACCGGAAAGGTCCCAAGAGACCCAGTACTTC	CASSEPERSQETQYF
TRBV5-1	TRBJ2-1	.	.	TGCGCCAGCAGCTGGTCTCAAGAGGGTGAGCAGTTCTTC	CASSWSQEGEQFF
TRBV27	TRBJ2-1	TRBD2	.	TGTGCCAGCAGTTGGAGGATAGCGGGAGGAGCTGTTGAGCAGTTCTTC	CASSWRIAGGAVEQFF
TRBV28	TRBJ1-2	TRBD1	.	TGTGCCAGCAGTTTGGGACAGGGCCACTATGGCTACACCTTC	CASSLGQGHYGYTF